The clone carrying this T cell receptor (beta chain) occurred many times. Its specificity is not known. This sample is part of a study of T cell repertoires in cytomegalovirus infection. TCRdb used MiXCR to reprocess the reads, holding one entry per CDR3 protein. Of around 300,000 distinct CDR3 sequences listed, over 7.5% were seen once; the top ten hold 4.3%. Overall study findings and caveats: The response measured ex vivo was dominated by TCR beta clonotypes (HLA-C-restricted and CMV-specific).

The length of the CDR3 is 16 residues. Germline-derived CDR1 and CDR2 are SGHTA and FQGNSA. V shed 5 bases and J 5 bases; nucleotides not matched to a gene: 12. The chain carries TRBV7-2 and TRBJ1-3; 7 bases are shared with TRBD1. Sequencing was done on a sample of PBMCs. This clonotype was obtained from a human donor in good health (CMV status not recorded). Some clones in this sample may be carry-over from other donors' samples. Written as DNA, the CDR3 is TGTGCCAGCAGCACATTACAGGGGATGGGGAGAAACACCATATATTTT. As protein: CASSTLQGMGRNTIYF. The entire variable domain, with the rest obtained from reference TRBV7-2 and TRBJ1-3, is as follows: GAGVSQSPSNKVTEKGKDVELRCDPISGHTALYWYRQSLGQGLEFLIYFQGNSAPDKSGLPSDRFSAERTGGSVSTLTIQRTQQEDSAVYLCASSTLQGMGRNTIYFGEGSWLTVV.